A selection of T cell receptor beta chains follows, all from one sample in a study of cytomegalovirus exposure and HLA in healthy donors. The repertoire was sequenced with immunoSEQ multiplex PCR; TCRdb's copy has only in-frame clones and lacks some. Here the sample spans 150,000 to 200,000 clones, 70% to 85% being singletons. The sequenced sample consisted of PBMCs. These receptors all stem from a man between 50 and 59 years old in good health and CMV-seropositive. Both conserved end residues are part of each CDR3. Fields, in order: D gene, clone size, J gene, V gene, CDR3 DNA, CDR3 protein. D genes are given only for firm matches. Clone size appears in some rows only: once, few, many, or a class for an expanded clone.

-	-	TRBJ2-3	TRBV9	TGTGCCAGCAGCCCCAGTGTCACAGATACGCAGTATTTT	CASSPSVTDTQYF
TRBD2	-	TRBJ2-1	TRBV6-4	TGTGCCAGCAAGAGTTCTAGCGGGAGGGCCTACAATGAGCAGTTCTTC	CASKSSSGRAYNEQFF
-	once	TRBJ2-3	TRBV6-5	TGTGCCAGCAGACTAGGTGATACGCAGTATTTT	CASRLGDTQYF
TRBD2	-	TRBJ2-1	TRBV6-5	TGTGCCAGCAGTTACTGGCGGGAGGGGTATGAGCAGTTCTTC	CASSYWREGYEQFF
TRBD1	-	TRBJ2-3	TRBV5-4	TGTGCCAGCAGCTACGCCGACAGGGAAGATACGCAGTATTTT	CASSYADREDTQYF
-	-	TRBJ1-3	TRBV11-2	TGTGCCAGCAGCCAACCCCGGGTAATAGGAAACACCATATATTTT	CASSQPRVIGNTIYF
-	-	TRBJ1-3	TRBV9	TGTGCCAGCAGCCCCAGGGTTACGAACACCATATATTTT	CASSPRVTNTIYF
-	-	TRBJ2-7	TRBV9	TGTGCCAGCAGCGTCACGAGCTCCTACGAGCAGTACTTC	CASSVTSSYEQYF
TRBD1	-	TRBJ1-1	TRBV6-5	TGTGCCAGCAGGGGACAGGGGGCGGGAAACACTGAAGCTTTCTTT	CASRGQGAGNTEAFF
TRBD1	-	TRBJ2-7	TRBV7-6	TGTGCCAGCAGCCATGGACAGGGCTACGAGCAGTACTTC	CASSHGQGYEQYF
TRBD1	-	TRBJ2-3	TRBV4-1	TGCGCCAGCAGCCAAGTGGAAGGGGGCGCAGGGACAGATACGCAGTATTTT	CASSQVEGGAGTDTQYF
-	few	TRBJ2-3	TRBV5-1	TGCGCCAGCAGCTTGCCCGCAGATACGCAGTATTTT	CASSLPADTQYF
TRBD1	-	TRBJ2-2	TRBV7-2	TGTGCCAGCAGCTCGGACAGGGGGCGGGCCGGGGAGCTGTTTTTT	CASSSDRGRAGELFF
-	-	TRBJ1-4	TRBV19	TGTGCCAGTACAGGTTTTAATGAAAAACTGTTTTTT	CASTGFNEKLFF
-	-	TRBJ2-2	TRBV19	TGTGCCAGTAGTATAGCCCAGGATACCGGGGAGCTGTTTTTT	CASSIAQDTGELFF
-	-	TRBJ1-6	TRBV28	TGTGCCAGCAGACCAACACGGACGGGAGTCGTGAATTCACCCCTCCACTTT	CASRPTRTGVVNSPLHF
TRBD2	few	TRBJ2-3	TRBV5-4	TGTGCCAGCAGCTTGCCGGGGGAGGGTACGCAGTATTTT	CASSLPGEGTQYF
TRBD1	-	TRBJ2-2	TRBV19	TGTGCCAGTAGTCGGACAGGGAGATTCGCGAACACCGGGGAGCTGTTTTTT	CASSRTGRFANTGELFF
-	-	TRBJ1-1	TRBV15	TGTGCCACGGGCAGCCCGAACACTGAAGCTTTCTTT	CATGSPNTEAFF
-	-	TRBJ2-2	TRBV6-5	TGTGCCAGCAGTCCGGGGTGGTCCGGGGAGCTGTTTTTT	CASSPGWSGELFF
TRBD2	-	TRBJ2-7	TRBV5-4	TGTGCCAGCAGCTTTAGCGGGGGGCCCTCCTACGAGCAGTACTTC	CASSFSGGPSYEQYF
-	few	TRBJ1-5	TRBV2	TGTGCCAGCAGTACCTTAGATAGCAATCAGCCCCAGCATTTT	CASSTLDSNQPQHF
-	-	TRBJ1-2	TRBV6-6	TGTGCCAGCAGTTCTCAGGATAGTGTGCATGGCTACACCTTC	CASSSQDSVHGYTF
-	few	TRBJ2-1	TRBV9	TGTGCCAGCAGCGTAGGGGCGGACGGAGGGAGTGAGCAGTTCTTC	CASSVGADGGSEQFF
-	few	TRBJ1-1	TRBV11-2	TGTGCCAGCAGCCCCCGACAGAACACTGAAGCTTTCTTT	CASSPRQNTEAFF
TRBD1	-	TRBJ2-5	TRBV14	TGTGCCAGCAGCCAGACAGGGAGAGAGACCCAGTACTTC	CASSQTGRETQYF
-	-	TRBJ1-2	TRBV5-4	TGTGCCAGCTTTCAGTCTAACTATGGCTACACCTTC	CASFQSNYGYTF
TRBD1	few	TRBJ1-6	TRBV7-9	TGTGCCAGCAGCCCTCAGGGGGCACTTAATTCACCCCTCCACTTT	CASSPQGALNSPLHF
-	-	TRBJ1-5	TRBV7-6	TGTGCCAGCAGCTTAGCCGCGGGATACAATCAGCCCCAGCATTTT	CASSLAAGYNQPQHF
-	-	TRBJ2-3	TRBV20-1	TGCAGTGCATATTCCCATACGCAGTATTTT	CSAYSHTQYF
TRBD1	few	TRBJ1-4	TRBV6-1	TGTGCCAGCAGTGAACGAGATAAACAGGGGGAAAAACTGTTTTTT	CASSERDKQGEKLFF
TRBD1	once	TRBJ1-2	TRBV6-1	TGTGCCAGCAGTCTGACAGGGGGAGGCTACACCTTC	CASSLTGGGYTF
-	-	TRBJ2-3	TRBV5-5	TGTGCCAGCAGCTTATTCCCACAGACAGATACGCAGTATTTT	CASSLFPQTDTQYF
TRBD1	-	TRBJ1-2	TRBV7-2	TGTGCCAGCAGCTTAGCGCTGGGGACAGGGGAGTGGTATGGCTACACCTTC	CASSLALGTGEWYGYTF
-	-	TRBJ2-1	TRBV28	TGTGCCAGCAGTGTACAGGGTTCCTCCTACAATGAGCAGTTCTTC	CASSVQGSSYNEQFF
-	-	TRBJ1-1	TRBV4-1	TGCGCCAGCAGCCTGTCGAAAGGGGAAGAAGCTTTCTTT	CASSLSKGEEAFF
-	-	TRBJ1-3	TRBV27	TGTGCCAGCAGTCGCCGGTCGGGAAACACCATATATTTT	CASSRRSGNTIYF
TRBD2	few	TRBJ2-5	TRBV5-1	TGCGCCAGCAGTGCCGGGACTAGCGGGAGAGGTAGAGAGACCCAGTACTTC	CASSAGTSGRGRETQYF
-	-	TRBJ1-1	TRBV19	TGTGCCAGTAGCTATGAGGGCGGAAACACTGAAGCTTTCTTT	CASSYEGGNTEAFF
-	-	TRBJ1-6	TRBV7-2	TGTGCCAGCAGCTTAGAGGGGACTTCCCTAGATCCCCTCCACTTT	CASSLEGTSLDPLHF
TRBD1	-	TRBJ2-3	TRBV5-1	TGCGCCAGCAGCTTGGGACAGGGGGGTAGCACAGATACGCAGTATTTT	CASSLGQGGSTDTQYF
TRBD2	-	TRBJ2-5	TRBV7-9	TGTTCCAGCAGCCCGGCGGGACTAGCGGTTAAAGAGACCCAGTACTTC	CSSSPAGLAVKETQYF
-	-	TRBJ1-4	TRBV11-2	TGTGCCGTGGAGAATCCGAATGAAAAACTGTTTTTT	CAVENPNEKLFF
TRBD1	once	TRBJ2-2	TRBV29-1	TGCAGCGTTGAAGGGCAGGGGGCGACCGGGGAGCTGTTTTTT	CSVEGQGATGELFF
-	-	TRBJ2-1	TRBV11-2	TGTGCCAGCAGCTTAGTTGGGGCAGTGTCGAGCTCCTACAATGAGCAGTTCTTC	CASSLVGAVSSSYNEQFF
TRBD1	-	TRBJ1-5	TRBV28	TGTGCCAGCAGTCAGGGGGGTCCAGGACAGCCCCAGCATTTT	CASSQGGPGQPQHF
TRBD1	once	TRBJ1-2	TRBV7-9	TGTGCCAGCAGCTTAGTGGACAGGGTCCATATGAGTGGCTACACCTTC	CASSLVDRVHMSGYTF
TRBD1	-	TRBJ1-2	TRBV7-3	TGTGCCAGCAGCTTAAGTGGCGGGACAGAGCCTTATGGCTACACCTTC	CASSLSGGTEPYGYTF
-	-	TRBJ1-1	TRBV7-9	TGTGCCAGCAGCTTAGGTTGGAGAACTGAAGCTTTCTTT	CASSLGWRTEAFF